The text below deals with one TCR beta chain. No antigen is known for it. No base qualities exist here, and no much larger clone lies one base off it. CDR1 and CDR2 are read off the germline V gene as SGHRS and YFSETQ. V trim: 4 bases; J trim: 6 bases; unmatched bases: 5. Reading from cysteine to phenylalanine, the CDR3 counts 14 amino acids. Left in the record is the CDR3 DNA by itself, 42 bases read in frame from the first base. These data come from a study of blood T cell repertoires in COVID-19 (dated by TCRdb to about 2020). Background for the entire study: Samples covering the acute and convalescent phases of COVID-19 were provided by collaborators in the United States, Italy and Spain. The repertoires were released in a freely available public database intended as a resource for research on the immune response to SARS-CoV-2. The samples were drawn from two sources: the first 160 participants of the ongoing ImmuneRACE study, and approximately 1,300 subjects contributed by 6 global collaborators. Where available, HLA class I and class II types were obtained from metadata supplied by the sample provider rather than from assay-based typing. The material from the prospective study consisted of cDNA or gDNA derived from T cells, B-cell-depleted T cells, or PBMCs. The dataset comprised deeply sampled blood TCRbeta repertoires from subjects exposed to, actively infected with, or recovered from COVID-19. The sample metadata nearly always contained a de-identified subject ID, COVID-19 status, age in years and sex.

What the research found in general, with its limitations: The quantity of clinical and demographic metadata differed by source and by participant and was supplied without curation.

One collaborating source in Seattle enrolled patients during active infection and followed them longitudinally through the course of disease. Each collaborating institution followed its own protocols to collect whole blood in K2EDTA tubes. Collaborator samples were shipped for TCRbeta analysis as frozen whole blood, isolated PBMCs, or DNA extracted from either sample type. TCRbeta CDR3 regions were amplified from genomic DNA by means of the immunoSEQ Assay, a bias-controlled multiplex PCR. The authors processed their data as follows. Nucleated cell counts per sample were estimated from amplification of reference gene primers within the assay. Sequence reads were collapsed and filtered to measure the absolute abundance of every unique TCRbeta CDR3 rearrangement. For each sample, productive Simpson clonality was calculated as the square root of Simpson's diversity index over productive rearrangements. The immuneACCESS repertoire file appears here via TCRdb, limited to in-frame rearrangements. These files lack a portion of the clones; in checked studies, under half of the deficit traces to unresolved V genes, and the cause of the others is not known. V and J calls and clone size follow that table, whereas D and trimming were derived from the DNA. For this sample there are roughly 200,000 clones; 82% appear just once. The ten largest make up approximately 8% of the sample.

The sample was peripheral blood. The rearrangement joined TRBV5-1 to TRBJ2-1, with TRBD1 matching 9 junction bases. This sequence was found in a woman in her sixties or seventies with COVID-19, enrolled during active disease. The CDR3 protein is CASSPLTGGNEQFF. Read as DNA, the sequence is TGCGCCAGCAGCCCCCTGACAGGGGGCAATGAGCAGTTCTTC.